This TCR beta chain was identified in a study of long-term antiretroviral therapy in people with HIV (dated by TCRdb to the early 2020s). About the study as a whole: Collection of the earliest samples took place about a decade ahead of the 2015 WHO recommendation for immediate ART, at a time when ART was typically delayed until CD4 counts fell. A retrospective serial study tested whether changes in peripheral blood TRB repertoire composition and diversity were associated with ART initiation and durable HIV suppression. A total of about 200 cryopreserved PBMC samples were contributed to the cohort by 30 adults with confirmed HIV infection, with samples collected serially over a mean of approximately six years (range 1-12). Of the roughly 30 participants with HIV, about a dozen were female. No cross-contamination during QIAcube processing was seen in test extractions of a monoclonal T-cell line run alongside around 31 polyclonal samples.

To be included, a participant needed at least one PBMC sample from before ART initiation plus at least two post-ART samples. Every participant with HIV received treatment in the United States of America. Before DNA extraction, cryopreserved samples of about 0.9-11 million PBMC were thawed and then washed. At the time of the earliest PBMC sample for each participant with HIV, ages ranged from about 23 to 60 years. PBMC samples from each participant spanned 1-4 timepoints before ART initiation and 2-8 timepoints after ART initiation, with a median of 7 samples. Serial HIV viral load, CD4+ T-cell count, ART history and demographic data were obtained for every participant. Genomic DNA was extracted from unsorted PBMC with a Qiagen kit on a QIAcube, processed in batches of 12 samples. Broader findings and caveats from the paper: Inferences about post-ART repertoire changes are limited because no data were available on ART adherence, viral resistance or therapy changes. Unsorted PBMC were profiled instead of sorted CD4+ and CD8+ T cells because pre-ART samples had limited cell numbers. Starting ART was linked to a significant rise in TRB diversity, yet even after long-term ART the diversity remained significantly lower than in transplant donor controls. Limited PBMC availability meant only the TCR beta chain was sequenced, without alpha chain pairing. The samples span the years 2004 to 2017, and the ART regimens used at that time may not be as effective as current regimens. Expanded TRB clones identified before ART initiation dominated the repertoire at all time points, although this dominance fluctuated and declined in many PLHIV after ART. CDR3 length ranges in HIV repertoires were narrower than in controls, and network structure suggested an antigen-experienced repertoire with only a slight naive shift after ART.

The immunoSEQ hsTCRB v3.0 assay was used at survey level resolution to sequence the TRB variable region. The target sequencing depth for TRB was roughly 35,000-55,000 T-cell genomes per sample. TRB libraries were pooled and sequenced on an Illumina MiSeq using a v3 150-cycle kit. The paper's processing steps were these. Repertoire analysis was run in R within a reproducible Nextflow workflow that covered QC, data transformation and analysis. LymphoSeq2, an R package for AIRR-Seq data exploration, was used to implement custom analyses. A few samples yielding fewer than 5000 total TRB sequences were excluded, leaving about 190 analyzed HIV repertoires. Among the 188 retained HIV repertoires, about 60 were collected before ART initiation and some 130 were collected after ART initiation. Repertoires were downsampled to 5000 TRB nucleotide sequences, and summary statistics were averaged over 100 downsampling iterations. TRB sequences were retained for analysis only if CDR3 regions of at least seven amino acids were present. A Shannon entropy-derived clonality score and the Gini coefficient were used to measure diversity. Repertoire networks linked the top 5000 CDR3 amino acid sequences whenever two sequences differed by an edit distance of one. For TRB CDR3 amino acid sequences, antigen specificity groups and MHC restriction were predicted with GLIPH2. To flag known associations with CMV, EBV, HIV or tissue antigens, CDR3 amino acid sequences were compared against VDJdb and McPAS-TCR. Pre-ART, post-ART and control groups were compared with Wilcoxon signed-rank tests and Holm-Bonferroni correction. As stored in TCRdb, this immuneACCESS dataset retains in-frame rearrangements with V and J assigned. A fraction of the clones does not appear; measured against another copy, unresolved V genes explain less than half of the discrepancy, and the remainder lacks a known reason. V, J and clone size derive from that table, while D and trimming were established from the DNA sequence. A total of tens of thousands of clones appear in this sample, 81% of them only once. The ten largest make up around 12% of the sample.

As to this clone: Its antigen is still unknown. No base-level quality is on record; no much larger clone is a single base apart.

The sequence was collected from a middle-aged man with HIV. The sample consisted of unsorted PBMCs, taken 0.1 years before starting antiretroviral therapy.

The DNA sequence follows: TGTGCTAGTGGTCCGGGGACTAGCGGGGGTCTAACAGATACGCAGTATTTT. The translation is CASGPGTSGGLTDTQYF. This chain joins TRBV12-5 to TRBJ2-3; TRBD2 lines up with 14 middle nucleotides. There are 17 amino acids in the CDR3, from cysteine to phenylalanine inclusive. The sequence is cut down to CDR3 DNA, 51 bases in frame from base 1. The germline V gene sets CDR1 to LGHNT and CDR2 to FRNRAP. Trimmed from V: 5 bases; trimmed from J: 3 bases; junction bases lacking a gene match: 7.